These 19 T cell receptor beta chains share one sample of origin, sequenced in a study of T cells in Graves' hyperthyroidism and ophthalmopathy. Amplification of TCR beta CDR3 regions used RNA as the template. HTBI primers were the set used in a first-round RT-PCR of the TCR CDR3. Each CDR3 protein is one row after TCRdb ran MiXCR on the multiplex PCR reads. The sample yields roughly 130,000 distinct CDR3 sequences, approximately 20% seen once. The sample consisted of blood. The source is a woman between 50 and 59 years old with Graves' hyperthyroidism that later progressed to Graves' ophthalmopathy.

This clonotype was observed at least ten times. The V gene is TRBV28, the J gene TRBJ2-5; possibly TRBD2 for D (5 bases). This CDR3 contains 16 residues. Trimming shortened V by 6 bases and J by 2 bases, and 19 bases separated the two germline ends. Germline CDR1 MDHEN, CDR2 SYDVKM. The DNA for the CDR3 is TGTGCCAGCAGCTCGACCCGGCACACTAGTCAAGAGACCCAGTACTTC. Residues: CASSSTRHTSQETQYF.

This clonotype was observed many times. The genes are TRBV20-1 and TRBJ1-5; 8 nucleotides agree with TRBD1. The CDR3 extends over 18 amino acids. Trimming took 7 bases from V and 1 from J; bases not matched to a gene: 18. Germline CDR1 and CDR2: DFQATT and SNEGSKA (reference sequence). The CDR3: CSVTEPTDDRGSNQPQHF. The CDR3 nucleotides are TGCAGTGTTACGGAGCCCACCGATGACAGGGGCAGCAATCAGCCCCAGCATTTT.

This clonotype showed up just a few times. The CDR3 nucleotides are TGTGCCAGCTCAGGGACCACCGGAGGGCAATATGAGCAGTTCTTC. This translates into CASSGTTGGQYEQFF. The chain combines TRBV18 with TRBJ2-1; maybe TRBD2 (6 bases). This CDR3 has 15 amino acids. The V end was cut by 5 bases, the J end by 8 bases, with 19 bases between. Germline-derived CDR1 and CDR2 are KGHSH and LQKENI.

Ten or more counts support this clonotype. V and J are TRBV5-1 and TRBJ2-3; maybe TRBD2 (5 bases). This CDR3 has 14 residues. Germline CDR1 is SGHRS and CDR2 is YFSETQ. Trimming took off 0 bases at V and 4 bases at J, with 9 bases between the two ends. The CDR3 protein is CASSLAVGADTQYF. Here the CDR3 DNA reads TGCGCCAGCAGCTTGGCCGTCGGGGCAGATACGCAGTATTTT.

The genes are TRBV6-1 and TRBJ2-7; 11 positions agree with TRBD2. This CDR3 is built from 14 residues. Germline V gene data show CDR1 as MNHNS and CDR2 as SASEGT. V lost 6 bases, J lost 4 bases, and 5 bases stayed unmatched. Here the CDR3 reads CASRLSGGGYEQYF. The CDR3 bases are TGTGCCAGCAGACTTAGCGGGGGGGGTTACGAGCAGTACTTC.

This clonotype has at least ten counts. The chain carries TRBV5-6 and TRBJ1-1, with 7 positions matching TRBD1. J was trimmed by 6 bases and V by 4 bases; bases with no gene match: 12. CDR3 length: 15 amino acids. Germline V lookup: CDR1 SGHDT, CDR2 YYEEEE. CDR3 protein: CASSLTDRAMAEAFF. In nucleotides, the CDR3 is TGTGCCAGCAGCCTCACCGACAGGGCTATGGCTGAAGCTTTCTTT. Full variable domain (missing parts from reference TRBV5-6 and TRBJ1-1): DAGVTQSPTHLIKTRGQQVTLRCSPKSGHDTVSWYQQALGQGPQFIFQYYEEEERQRGNFPDRFSGHQFPNYSSELNVNALLLGDSALYLCASSLTDRAMAEAFFGQGTRLTVV.

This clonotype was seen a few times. CDR3 coding DNA: TGTGCCAGCAGCTTAGTAGCGGGAGGACACAATGAGCAGTTCTTC. Translating gives CASSLVAGGHNEQFF. The chain uses TRBV7-2 and TRBJ2-1, with 10 bases identical to TRBD2. CDR1 is SGHTA, CDR2 FQGNSA, per germline. The length of the CDR3 is 15 residues. Germline trimming cut 1 base from V and 5 bases from J; bases unmatched to any gene: 2.

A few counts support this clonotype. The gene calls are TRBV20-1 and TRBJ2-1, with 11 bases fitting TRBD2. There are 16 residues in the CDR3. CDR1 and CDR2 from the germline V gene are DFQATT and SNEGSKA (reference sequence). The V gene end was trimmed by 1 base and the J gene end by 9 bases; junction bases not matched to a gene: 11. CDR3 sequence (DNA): TGCAGTGCTAGAGGGTCAACTAGCGGGAGCTTGGGTGAGCAGTTCTTC. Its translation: CSARGSTSGSLGEQFF.

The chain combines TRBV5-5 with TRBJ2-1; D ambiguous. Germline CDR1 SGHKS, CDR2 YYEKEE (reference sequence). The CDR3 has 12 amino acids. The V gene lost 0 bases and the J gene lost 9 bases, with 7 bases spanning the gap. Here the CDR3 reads CASSLAFGEQFF. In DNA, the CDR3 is TGTGCCAGCAGCTTGGCCTTCGGTGAGCAGTTCTTC.

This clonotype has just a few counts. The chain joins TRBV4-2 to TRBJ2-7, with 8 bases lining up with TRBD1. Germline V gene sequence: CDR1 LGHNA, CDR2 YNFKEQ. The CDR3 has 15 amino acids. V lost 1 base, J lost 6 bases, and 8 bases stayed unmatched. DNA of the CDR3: TGTGCCAGCAGCCAAGTGTCACAGGGGGTTAGCGAGCAGTACTTC. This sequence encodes CASSQVSQGVSEQYF.

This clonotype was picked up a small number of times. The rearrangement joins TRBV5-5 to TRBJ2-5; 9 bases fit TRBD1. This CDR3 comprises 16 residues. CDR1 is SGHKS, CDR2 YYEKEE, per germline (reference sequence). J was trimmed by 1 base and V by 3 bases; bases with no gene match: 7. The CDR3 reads CASSSTGTGSQETQYF. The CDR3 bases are TGTGCCAGCAGCTCGACCGGGACAGGGAGCCAAGAGACCCAGTACTTC.

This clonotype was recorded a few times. The CDR3 DNA reads as TGCGCCAGCAGCCCCGATAGGACCGGAGGAGGGGAGCAGTACTTC. Amino acids: CASSPDRTGGGEQYF. The chain couples TRBV5-1 to TRBJ2-7; weak D call: TRBD2 (6 bases). The CDR3 is made up of 15 amino acids. Trimming stripped 4 bases from V and 7 bases from J, with 21 bases between. Germline V CDR1 and CDR2: SGHRS, YFSETQ.

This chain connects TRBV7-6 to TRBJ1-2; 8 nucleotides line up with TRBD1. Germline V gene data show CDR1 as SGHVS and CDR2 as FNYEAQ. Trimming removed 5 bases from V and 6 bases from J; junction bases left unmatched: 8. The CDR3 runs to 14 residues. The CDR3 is CASSKTDRGDGYTF. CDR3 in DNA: TGTGCCAGCAGCAAAACCGACAGGGGCGATGGCTACACCTTC.

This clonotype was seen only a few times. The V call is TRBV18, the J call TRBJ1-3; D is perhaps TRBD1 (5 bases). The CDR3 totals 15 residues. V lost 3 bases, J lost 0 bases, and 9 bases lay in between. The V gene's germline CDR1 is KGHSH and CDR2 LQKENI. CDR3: CASSPEGLSGNTIYF. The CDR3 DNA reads TGTGCCAGCTCACCGGAGGGGCTCTCTGGAAACACCATATATTTT.

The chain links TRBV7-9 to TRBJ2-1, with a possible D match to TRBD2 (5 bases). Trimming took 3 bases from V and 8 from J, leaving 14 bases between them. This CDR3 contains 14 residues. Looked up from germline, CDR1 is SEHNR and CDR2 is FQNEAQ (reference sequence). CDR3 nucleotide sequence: TGTGCCAGCAGCTTCCGGGGTTCACGGGATGAGCAGTTCTTC. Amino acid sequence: CASSFRGSRDEQFF.

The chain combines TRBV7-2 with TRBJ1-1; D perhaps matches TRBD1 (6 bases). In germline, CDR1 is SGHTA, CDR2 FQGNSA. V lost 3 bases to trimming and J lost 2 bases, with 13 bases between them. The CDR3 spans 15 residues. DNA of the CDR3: TGTGCCAGCAGCTTGACTCCGGGGGCAAACACTGAAGCTTTCTTT. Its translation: CASSLTPGANTEAFF.

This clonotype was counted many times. CDR3: CASRQGGQPQHF. In nucleotides, the CDR3 is TGTGCCAGCCGACAGGGTGGACAGCCCCAGCATTTT. V usage is TRBV28 and J usage is TRBJ1-5; 7 nucleotides agree with TRBD1. Per the germline V gene, CDR1 is MDHEN and CDR2 is SYDVKM. Germline trimming cut 8 bases from V and 7 bases from J; bases unmatched to any gene: 5. The length of the CDR3 is 12 residues.

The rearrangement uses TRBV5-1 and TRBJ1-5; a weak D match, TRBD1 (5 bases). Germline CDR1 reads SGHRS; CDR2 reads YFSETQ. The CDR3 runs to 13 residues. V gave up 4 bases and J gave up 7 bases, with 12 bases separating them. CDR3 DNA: TGCGCCAGCAGCGCCTCATACAGGCAGCCCCAGCATTTT. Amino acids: CASSASYRQPQHF. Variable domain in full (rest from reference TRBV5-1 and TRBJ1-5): KAGVTQTPRYLIKTRGQQVTLSCSPISGHRSVSWYQQTPGQGLQFLFEYFSETQRNKGNFPGRFSGRQFSNSRSEMNVSTLELGDSALYLCASSASYRQPQHFGDGTRLSIL.

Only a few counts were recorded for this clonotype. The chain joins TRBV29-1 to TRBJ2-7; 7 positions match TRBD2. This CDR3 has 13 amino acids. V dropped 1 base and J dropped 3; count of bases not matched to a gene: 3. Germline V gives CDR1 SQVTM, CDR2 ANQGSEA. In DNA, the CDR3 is TGCAGCGTTGAAGGTCGGGAGGACTACGAGCAGTACTTC. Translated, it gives CSVEGREDYEQYF.